By frequency in the sample, the clone carrying this T cell receptor beta chain is medium-sized. Its antigen is still unknown. Peripheral blood genomic DNA, not sorted cells or RNA, was the template. This CDR3 spans 15 amino acids. V was shortened by 2 bases and J by 8 bases, with 18 bases between the two germline ends. Germline V CDR1 and CDR2: DFQATT, SNEGSKA (reference sequence). The data are from a study of T cell repertoires in aging, cancer and after chemotherapy. Overall study findings and caveats: Compared with age-matched healthy donors, untreated hematological or solid cancer patients showed higher blood TCR clonality.

TRB rearrangements spanning V, D and J were amplified using mixed TRB-A/B primers. TCRdb redid the calling of the multiplex PCR reads with MiXCR, one entry per CDR3 protein. The sample has some 810 distinct CDR3 sequences; about a quarter are singletons. This TCR came from a human donor with a blood cancer. The source material was blood. This chain links TRBV20-1 with TRBJ2-2, with D hard to call. In DNA form, the CDR3 reads TGCAGTGCTAGAAACGGCCGGGCCGGAACGGGGGAGCTGTTTTTT. This translates into CSARNGRAGTGELFF.